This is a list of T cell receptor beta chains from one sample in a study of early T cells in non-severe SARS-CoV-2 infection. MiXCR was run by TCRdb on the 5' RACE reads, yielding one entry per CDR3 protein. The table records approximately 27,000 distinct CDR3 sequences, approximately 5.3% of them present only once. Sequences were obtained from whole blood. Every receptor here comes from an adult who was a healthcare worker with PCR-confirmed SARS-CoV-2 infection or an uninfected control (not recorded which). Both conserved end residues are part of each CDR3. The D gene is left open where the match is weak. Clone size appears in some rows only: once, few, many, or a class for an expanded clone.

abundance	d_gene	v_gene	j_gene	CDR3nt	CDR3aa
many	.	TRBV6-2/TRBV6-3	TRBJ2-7	TGTGCCAGCAGTTCCGGGACTCCATCCCCGGACTTC	CASSSGTPSPDF
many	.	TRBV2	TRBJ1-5	TGTGCCTCTGGGGGGGGCGTGAGCAGCAATCAGCCCCAGCATTTT	CASGGGVSSNQPQHF
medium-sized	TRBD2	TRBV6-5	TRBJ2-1	TGTGCCACCAAACTAGCGCAGTCCTACAATGAGCAGTTCTTC	CATKLAQSYNEQFF
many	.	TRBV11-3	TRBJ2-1	TGTGCCAGCGGGCCTTTGGGCGGTCACAATGAGCAGTTCTTC	CASGPLGGHNEQFF
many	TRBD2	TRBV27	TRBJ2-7	TGTGCCAGCATGGGACTAGCTAGGGGGGAGCAGTACTTC	CASMGLARGEQYF
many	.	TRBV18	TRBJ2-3	TGTGCCAGCTCACCATACGCGAGGCCTAGCACAGATACGCAGTATTTT	CASSPYARPSTDTQYF
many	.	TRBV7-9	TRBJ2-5	TGTGCCAGCAGCTTAGGGATGCCAGAGACCCAGTACTTC	CASSLGMPETQYF
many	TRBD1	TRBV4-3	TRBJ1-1	TGCGCCAGCAGCCGAGTACAGGGGCAAGCTTTCTTT	CASSRVQGQAFF
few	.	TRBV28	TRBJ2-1	TGTGCCAGCAGTTTACCGACTGGGAGCTCCTACAATGAGCAGTTCTTC	CASSLPTGSSYNEQFF
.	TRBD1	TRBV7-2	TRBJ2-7	TGTGCCAGCAGCTTAGTATCAGGGGGTCGTACCTACGAGCAGTACTTC	CASSLVSGGRTYEQYF
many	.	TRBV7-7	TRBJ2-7	TGTGCTAGCAGCCCTCAACCATCCAGGTGGGGCTCCTACGAGCAGTACTTC	CASSPQPSRWGSYEQYF
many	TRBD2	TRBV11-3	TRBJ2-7	TGTGCCAGCAGCTCGAGACTAGCGGGAGTTGGCGAGCAGTACTTC	CASSSRLAGVGEQYF
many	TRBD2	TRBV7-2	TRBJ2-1	TGTGCCAGCAGCTACCTAGCGGGCCCCTACAATGAGCAGTTCTTC	CASSYLAGPYNEQFF
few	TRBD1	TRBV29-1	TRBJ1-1	TGCAGTGGGACGCAGGGGGCGCGGGGGACTGAAGCTTTCTTT	CSGTQGARGTEAFF
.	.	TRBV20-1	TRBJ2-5	TGCAGTGCTAGAGTAGACGGAGCTATAGAGACCCAGTACTTC	CSARVDGAIETQYF
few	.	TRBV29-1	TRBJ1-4	TGCAGCGTTGAATACGCAACTAATGAAAAACTGTTTTTT	CSVEYATNEKLFF
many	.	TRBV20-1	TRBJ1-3	TGCAGTGCTAGACCGGGACACACGCCTGGAAACACCATATATTTT	CSARPGHTPGNTIYF
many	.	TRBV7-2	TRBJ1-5	TGTGCCAGCAGCTTAGGGGGTGATTGGCGCAATCAGCCCCAGCATTTT	CASSLGGDWRNQPQHF
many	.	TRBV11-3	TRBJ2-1	TGTGCCAGCAGCTTAGAGATCAATGAGCAGTTCTTC	CASSLEINEQFF
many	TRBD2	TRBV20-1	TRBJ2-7	TGCAGTGCTTCCGGGACTAGCGGGAGGCCCTCCTACGAGCAGTACTTC	CSASGTSGRPSYEQYF
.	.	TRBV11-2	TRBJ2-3	TGTGCCAGCAGCCCCCTAGATACGCAGTATTTT	CASSPLDTQYF
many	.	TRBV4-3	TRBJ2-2	TGCGCCAGCAGCCAAGATCGCGGGGTTAACACCGGGGAGCTGTTTTTT	CASSQDRGVNTGELFF
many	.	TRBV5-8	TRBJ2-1	TGTGCCAGCAGCCAGGAGTACAGTGAGCAGTTCTTC	CASSQEYSEQFF
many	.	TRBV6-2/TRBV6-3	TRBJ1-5	TGTGCCAGCAGTTACTCCTTTCAGGAGATCAATCAGCCCCAGCATTTT	CASSYSFQEINQPQHF
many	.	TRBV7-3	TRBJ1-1	TGTGCCAGCAGCTTAATAGGGGGAAACACTGAAGCTTTCTTT	CASSLIGGNTEAFF
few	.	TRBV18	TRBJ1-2	TGTGCCAGCTCACCGGACGGGAACTATGGCTACACCTTC	CASSPDGNYGYTF
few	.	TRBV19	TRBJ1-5	TGTGCCAGTAGTACGACAGGCCAGAATCAGCCCCAGCATTTT	CASSTTGQNQPQHF
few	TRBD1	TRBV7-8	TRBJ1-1	TGTGCCAGCAGCTTTGCCCAGGGGGCCACTGAAGCTTTCTTT	CASSFAQGATEAFF
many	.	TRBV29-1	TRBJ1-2	TGCAGCGTTGCGGTGTGGGATAACTATGGCTACACCTTC	CSVAVWDNYGYTF
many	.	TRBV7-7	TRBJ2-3	TGTGCTAGCAGCTTAGTGCCAGATACGCAGTATTTT	CASSLVPDTQYF
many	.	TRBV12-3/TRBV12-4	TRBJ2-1	TGTGCCAGCAGACCTGACAGGTCCGGGTACAATGAGCAGTTCTTC	CASRPDRSGYNEQFF
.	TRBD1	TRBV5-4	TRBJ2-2	TGTGCCAGCAGCCTACAGGGGGTTGTCACCGGGGAGCTGTTTTTT	CASSLQGVVTGELFF
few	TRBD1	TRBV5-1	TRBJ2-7	TGCGCCAGCAGCTCGGGACAGGTCCCCTACGAGCAGTACTTC	CASSSGQVPYEQYF
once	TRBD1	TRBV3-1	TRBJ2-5	TGTGCCAGCAGCCAAGGTGGGGGACAGGCCTGGGAGACCCAGTACTTC	CASSQGGGQAWETQYF
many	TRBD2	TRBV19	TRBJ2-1	TGTGCCAGTATTCCCAGCGGGGGGACTTACAATGAGCAGTTCTTC	CASIPSGGTYNEQFF
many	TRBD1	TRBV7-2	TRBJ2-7	TGTGCCAGCAGCTTTTCCGGCTGGACAGGGAGCTCCTACGAGCAGTACTTC	CASSFSGWTGSSYEQYF
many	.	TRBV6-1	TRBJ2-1	TGTGCCAGCAGACAGGGAGGGAATGAGCAGTTCTTC	CASRQGGNEQFF
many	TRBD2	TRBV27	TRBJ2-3	TGTGCCAGCAGTTTACGGGCCTCTAGCGGGGGGCGTCCCGGAACAGATACGCAGTATTTT	CASSLRASSGGRPGTDTQYF
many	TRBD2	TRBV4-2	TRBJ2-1	TGTGCCAGCAGCCCCGGGACTAGTCCCAATGAGCAGTTCTTC	CASSPGTSPNEQFF